These 10 T cell receptor beta chains were all obtained from the same sample, sequenced in a study of T-cell reconstitution after alpha-beta-depleted transplantation in children. The TCRbeta library incorporated unique molecular identifiers. Using its own MiXCR run on the PCR reads, TCRdb lists one record per CDR3 protein. The sample records fewer than 1 million distinct CDR3 sequences, roughly 16% being singletons. The starting material was PBMCs, mostly from graft donor cells, obtained 360 days after TCRalphabeta/CD19-depleted stem cell transplant. The receptors were gathered from a male patient between 5 and 17 years old who had a stem cell transplant for acute lymphoblastic leukemia, so the T cells may come from the graft donor.

At least ten counts were recorded for this clonotype. The junction differs from germline at one of its ends, possibly a read error. CDR3 sequence: CASSRTGSYNEQFF. CDR3 nucleotides: TGTGCCAGCAGCCGGACAGGCTCCTACAATGAGCAGTTCTTC. This chain joins TRBV5-1 and TRBJ2-1; 7 positions match TRBD1. This CDR3 comprises 14 residues. Germline-derived CDR1 and CDR2 are SGHRS and YFSETQ. The entire variable domain, with the rest obtained from reference TRBV5-1 and TRBJ2-1, is as follows: KAGVTQTPRYLIKTRGQQVTLSCSPISGHRSVSWYQQTPGQGLQFLFEYFSETQRNKGNFPGRFSGRQFSNSRSEMNVSTLELGDSALYLCASSRTGSYNEQFFGPGTRLTVL.

This rearrangement joins TRBV5-8 to TRBJ2-7; perhaps D is TRBD1 or TRBD2 (6 bases each). The CDR3 extends over 14 amino acids. Per the germline V gene, CDR1 is SGHTS and CDR2 is YDEGEE. With 0 bases removed from V and 6 bases from J, the gap between germline ends came to 13 bases. In DNA, the CDR3 is TGTGCCAGCAGCTTGGTGTGGGGGGCGGGCGAGCAGTACTTC. As protein: CASSLVWGAGEQYF.

The chain has TRBV7-7 and TRBJ2-5; 7 bases match TRBD2. With V trimmed by 3 bases and J by 2 bases, 3 bases remained unmatched. CDR1 and CDR2 from the germline V gene are SSHAT and FNYEAQ (reference sequence). The CDR3 has 14 amino acids. The CDR3 coding sequence is TGTGCCAGCAGCTTTCGGGGGGAGCAAGAGACCCAGTACTTC. This encodes CASSFRGEQETQYF.

The table lists this clonotype with many counts. V and J are TRBV20-1 and TRBJ2-1, with D uncertain. The V gene's germline CDR1 is DFQATT and CDR2 SNEGSKA (reference sequence). V lost 0 bases and J lost 1, with 13 bases in between. The CDR3 sequence is 16 residues long. The CDR3 protein is CSARDPLAVSYNEQFF. CDR3 in DNA: TGCAGTGCTAGAGATCCCCTGGCGGTTTCCTACAATGAGCAGTTCTTC.

There are a few counts of this clonotype. The chain combines TRBV4-1 with TRBJ2-1; D unclear. Germline V gene lookup returns CDR1 MGHRA and CDR2 YSYEKL. This CDR3 comprises 15 residues. The ends were cut back, 0 bases at V and 7 bases at J, with 13 bases in the middle. Written as DNA, the CDR3 is TGCGCCAGCAGCCAAGAGGTGGCCTCCTGGAATGAGCAGTTCTTC. Translating gives CASSQEVASWNEQFF.

This chain connects TRBV7-9 to TRBJ2-5; D ambiguous. Germline CDR1 and CDR2: SEHNR and FQNEAQ (reference sequence). CDR3 length: 15 residues. Trimming shortened V by 4 bases and J by 2 bases, and 14 bases separated the two germline ends. In DNA form, the CDR3 reads TGTGCCAGCAGCTCGTCGCGTACCCCTCAAGAGACCCAGTACTTC. Protein: CASSSSRTPQETQYF.

This CDR3 is CASSQDKASGLSYEQYF. The CDR3 region has the DNA TGCGCCAGCAGCCAAGATAAGGCTAGCGGGTTGTCCTACGAGCAGTACTTC. This chain links TRBV4-1 with TRBJ2-7; 8 bases align to TRBD2. V shed 0 bases, J shed 1 base, and the junction held 8 bases outside the gene matches. In germline, CDR1 is MGHRA, CDR2 YSYEKL. The CDR3 loop spans 17 amino acids.

This clonotype was counted a few times. The gene calls are TRBV5-1 and TRBJ2-3; D gene unclear. CDR1 is SGHRS, CDR2 YFSETQ, per germline. Trimming pared 0 bases from V and 4 bases from J, leaving 12 bases between. The CDR3 runs 15 residues. The CDR3 here is CASSLVNAWADTQYF. In DNA, the CDR3 is TGCGCCAGCAGCTTGGTTAACGCGTGGGCAGATACGCAGTATTTT.

The V and J genes are TRBV24-1 and TRBJ2-7, with 10 positions matching TRBD2. Trimming took 0 bases from V and 7 from J; bases not matched to a gene: 8. This CDR3 region has 16 residues. The germline V gene has CDR1 KGHDR and CDR2 SFDVKD. CDR3 loop: CATSDLRLAGPGEQYF. The DNA of the CDR3 is TGTGCCACCAGTGATTTGCGACTAGCGGGTCCAGGTGAGCAGTACTTC.

The V gene is TRBV4-1, the J gene TRBJ2-2; a weak D match, TRBD1 (6 bases). The V gene's germline CDR1 is MGHRA and CDR2 YSYEKL. The V and J ends lost 4 bases and 3 bases respectively, with 9 bases between them. This CDR3 is built from 14 residues. CDR3: CASSPDRYTGELFF. As DNA, the CDR3 is TGCGCCAGCAGCCCGGACAGATACACCGGGGAGCTGTTTTTT.